This TCR beta chain stems from a study of shared clonotypes between healthy human individuals. Produced via immunoSEQ multiplex PCR; TCRdb's table is partial and in-frame only. The table records millions of clones, 85% to 95% of them present only once. This CDR3 contains 14 residues. V lost 2 bases, J lost 9 bases, and 17 bases lay in between. Germline lookup yields CDR1 SGHVS and CDR2 FNYEAQ. This chain joins TRBV7-6 and TRBJ2-7; unclear D gene. The sequence derives from a man in his late teens or twenties in good health. Material: naive CD4+ T cells sorted from blood. Specified subset: CD45RA+ positively selected. The CDR3 sequence: CASSLNEGSYRQYF. CDR3 bases: TGTGCCAGCAGCTTAAATGAAGGGTCCTACCGGCAGTACTTC.